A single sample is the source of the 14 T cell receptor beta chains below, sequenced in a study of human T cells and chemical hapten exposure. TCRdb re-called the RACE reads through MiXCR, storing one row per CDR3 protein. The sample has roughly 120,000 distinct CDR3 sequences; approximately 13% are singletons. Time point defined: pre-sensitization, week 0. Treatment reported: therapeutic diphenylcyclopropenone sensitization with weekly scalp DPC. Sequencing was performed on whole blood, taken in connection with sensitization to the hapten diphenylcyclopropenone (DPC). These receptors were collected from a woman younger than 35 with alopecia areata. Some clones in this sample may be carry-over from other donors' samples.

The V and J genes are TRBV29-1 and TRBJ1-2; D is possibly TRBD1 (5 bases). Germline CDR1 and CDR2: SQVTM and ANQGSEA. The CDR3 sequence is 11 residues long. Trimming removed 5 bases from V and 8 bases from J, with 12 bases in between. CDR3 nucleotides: TGCAGCGTTCGGGATAGGGGAGGCTACACCTTC. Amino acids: CSVRDRGGYTF.

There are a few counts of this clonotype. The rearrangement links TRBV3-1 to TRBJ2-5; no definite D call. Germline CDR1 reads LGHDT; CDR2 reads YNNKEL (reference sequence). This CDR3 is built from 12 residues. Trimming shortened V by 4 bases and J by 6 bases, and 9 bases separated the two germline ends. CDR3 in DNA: TGTGCCAGCAGCCGACCGACCCAGACCCAGTACTTC. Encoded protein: CASSRPTQTQYF.

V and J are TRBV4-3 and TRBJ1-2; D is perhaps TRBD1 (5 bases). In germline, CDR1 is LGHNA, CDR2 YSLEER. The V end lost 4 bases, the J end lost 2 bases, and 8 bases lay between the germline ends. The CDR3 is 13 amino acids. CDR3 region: CASSLQENYGYTF. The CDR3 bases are TGCGCCAGCAGCCTACAGGAGAACTATGGCTACACCTTC.

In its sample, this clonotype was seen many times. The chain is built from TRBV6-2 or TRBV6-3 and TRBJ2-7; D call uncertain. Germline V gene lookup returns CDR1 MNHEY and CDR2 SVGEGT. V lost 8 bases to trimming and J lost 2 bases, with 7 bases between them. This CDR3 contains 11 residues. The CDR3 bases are TGTGCCAGCGGCCGAACCTACGAGCAGTACTTC. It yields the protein CASGRTYEQYF.

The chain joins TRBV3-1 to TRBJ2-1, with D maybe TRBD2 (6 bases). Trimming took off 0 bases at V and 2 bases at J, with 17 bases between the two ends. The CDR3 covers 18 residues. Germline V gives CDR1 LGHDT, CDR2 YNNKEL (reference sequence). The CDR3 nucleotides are TGTGCCAGCAGCCAAGAAGAGGGGTGGGACTCACCCTACAATGAGCAGTTCTTC. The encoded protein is CASSQEEGWDSPYNEQFF.

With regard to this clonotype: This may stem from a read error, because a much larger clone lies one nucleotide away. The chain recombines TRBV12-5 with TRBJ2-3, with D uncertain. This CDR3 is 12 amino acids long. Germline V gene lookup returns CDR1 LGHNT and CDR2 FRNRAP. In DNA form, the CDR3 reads TGTTCTAGTGGCTCCCTTAGTATTCCGCAGTATTTT. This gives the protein CSSGSLSIPQYF.

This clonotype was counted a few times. CDR3 protein: CASSRGSGRTDTQYF. In DNA, the CDR3 is TGTGCCAGCAGCAGGGGGTCGGGACGCACAGATACGCAGTATTTT. This rearrangement joins TRBV7-9 to TRBJ2-3, with D possibly matching TRBD1 (6 bases). CDR1 SEHNR and CDR2 FQNEAQ come from the germline V gene (reference sequence). V lost 5 bases to trimming and J lost 1 base, with 13 bases between them. This CDR3 contains 15 residues.

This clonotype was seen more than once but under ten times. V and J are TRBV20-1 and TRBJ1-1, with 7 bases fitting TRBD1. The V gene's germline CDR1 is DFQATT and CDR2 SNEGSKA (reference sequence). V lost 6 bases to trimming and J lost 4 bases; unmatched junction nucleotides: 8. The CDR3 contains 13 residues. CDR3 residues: CSANPGGGTEAFF. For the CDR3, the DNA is TGCAGTGCCAACCCAGGGGGGGGCACTGAAGCTTTCTTT.

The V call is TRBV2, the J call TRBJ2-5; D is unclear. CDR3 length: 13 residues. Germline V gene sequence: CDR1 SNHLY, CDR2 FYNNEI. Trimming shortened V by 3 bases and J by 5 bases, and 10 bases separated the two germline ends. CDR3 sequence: CASSDGQDETQYF. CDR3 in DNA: TGTGCCAGCAGTGATGGGCAGGATGAGACCCAGTACTTC.

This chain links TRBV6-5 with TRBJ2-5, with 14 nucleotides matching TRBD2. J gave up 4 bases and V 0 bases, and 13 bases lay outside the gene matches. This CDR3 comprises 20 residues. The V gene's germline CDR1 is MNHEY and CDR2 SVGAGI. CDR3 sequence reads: CASSYSGLAGGHSYSETQYF. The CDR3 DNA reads TGTGCCAGCAGTTACTCCGGACTAGCGGGGGGCCACTCATACTCAGAGACCCAGTACTTC.

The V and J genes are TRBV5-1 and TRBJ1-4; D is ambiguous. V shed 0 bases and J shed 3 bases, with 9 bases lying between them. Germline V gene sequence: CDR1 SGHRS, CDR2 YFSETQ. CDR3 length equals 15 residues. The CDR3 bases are TGCGCCAGCAGCTTGGGGGAGTTTTCTAATGAAAAACTGTTTTTT. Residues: CASSLGEFSNEKLFF. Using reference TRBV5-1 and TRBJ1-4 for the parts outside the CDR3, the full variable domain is KAGVTQTPRYLIKTRGQQVTLSCSPISGHRSVSWYQQTPGQGLQFLFEYFSETQRNKGNFPGRFSGRQFSNSRSEMNVSTLELGDSALYLCASSLGEFSNEKLFFGSGTQLSVL.

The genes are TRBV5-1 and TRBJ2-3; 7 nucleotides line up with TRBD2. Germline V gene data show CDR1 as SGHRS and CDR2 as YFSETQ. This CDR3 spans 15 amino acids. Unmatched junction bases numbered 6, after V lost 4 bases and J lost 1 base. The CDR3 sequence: CASSEGLGGTDTQYF. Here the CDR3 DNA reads TGCGCCAGCAGCGAAGGACTAGGGGGCACAGATACGCAGTATTTT.

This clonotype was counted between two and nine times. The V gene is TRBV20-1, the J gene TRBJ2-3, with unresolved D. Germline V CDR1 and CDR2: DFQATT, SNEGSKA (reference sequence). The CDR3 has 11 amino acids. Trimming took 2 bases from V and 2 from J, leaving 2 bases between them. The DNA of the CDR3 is TGCAGTGCTAGAATCACAGATACGCAGTATTTT. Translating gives CSARITDTQYF.

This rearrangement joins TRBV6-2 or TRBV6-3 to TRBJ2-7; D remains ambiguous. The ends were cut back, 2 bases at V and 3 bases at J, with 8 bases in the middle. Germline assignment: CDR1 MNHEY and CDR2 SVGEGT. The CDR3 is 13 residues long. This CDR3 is CASSYGRNYEQYF. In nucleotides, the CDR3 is TGTGCCAGCAGTTACGGGCGGAACTACGAGCAGTACTTC.